This entry is about one T cell receptor (beta chain). It was with a sample-barcoded 5' primer and a J-beta primer mix that a second PCR of roughly 7 to 11 cycles was run. One entry per CDR3 protein, called by TCRdb with MiXCR from the 5' RACE reads. The table has about 1.4 million distinct CDR3 sequences, almost 60% seen once. This specimen comes from a study of blood T cells in healthy people across ages. Germline values: CDR1 SGDLS, CDR2 YYNGEE. This CDR3 spans 12 amino acids. Trimming took off 4 bases at V and 11 bases at J, with 15 bases between the two ends. The source is a man between 18 and 35 years old in good health. The chain recombines TRBV9 with TRBJ2-5, with D perhaps matching TRBD2 (5 bases). Sequencing was performed on blood. Written as DNA, the CDR3 is TGTGCCAGCAGCCCCCATGGAGGATTTCAGTACTTC. As protein: CASSPHGGFQYF.